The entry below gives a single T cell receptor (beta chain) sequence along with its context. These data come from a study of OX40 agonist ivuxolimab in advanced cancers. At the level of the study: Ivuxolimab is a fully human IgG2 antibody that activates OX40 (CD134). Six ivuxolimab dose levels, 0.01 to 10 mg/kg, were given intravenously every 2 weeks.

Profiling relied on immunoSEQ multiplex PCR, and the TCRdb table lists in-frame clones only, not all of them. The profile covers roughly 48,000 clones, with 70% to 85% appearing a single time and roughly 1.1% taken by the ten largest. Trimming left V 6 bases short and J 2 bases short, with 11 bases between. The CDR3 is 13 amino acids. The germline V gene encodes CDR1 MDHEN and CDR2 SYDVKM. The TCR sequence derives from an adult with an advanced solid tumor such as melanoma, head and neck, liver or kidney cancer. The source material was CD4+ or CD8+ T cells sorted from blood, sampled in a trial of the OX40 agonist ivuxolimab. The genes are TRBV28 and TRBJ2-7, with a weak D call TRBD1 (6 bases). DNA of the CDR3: TGTGCCAGCAGAGTACAGGGCCCCTACGAGCAGTACTTC. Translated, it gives CASRVQGPYEQYF.